Presented here are 29 T cell receptor beta chains from one specimen sequenced in a study of OX40 agonist ivuxolimab in advanced cancers. Measured with immunoSEQ multiplex PCR; TCRdb has only the in-frame clones, and not every one. The repertoire holds approximately 70,000 clones, with approximately 88% as singletons. Sequenced here: CD4+ or CD8+ T cells sorted from blood, sampled in a trial of the OX40 agonist ivuxolimab. Every receptor here comes from an adult with an advanced solid tumor such as melanoma, head and neck, liver or kidney cancer.

This sequence joins TRBV6-1 and TRBJ1-3; 9 positions agree with TRBD1. The ends lost 0 bases at V and 8 bases at J; junction bases unmatched: 5. Germline V gene sequence: CDR1 MNHNS, CDR2 SASEGT. The CDR3 is 15 residues long. CDR3 protein: CASSEATGGAYTIYF. In DNA form, the CDR3 reads TGTGCCAGCAGTGAAGCTACAGGGGGCGCATACACCATATATTTT.

This clone is a singleton in its sample. This rearrangement joins TRBV10-1 to TRBJ2-2; tentatively, D is TRBD1 or TRBD2 (5 bases each). CDR1 is WNHNN, CDR2 SYGVQD, per germline (reference sequence). The CDR3 consists of 14 residues. Trimming left V 2 bases short and J 9 bases short, with 13 bases between. CDR3 nucleotides: TGCGCCAGCAGTGAGGGGACCGACCTCAGGGAGCTGTTTTTT. Its translation is CASSEGTDLRELFF.

V is TRBV19 and J is TRBJ1-2, with D perhaps TRBD1 (5 bases). V lost 9 bases, J lost 4 bases, and 18 bases lay in between. Germline-derived CDR1 and CDR2 are LNHDA and SQIVND (reference sequence). CDR3 length: 14 residues. CDR3 protein: CASSLGGSAYGYTF. CDR3 bases: TGTGCCAGCTCCCTCGGGGGGTCGGCCTATGGCTACACCTTC.

The chain joins TRBV28 to TRBJ2-6, with unresolved D. Looked up from germline, CDR1 is MDHEN and CDR2 is SYDVKM. V was cut by 6 bases and J by 5 bases, with 17 bases left in between. The CDR3 contains 16 residues. CDR3 in DNA: TGTGCCAGCAGCCTCTCGGTTCCCCCGAGGGCCAACGTCCTGACTTTC. Translation gives CASSLSVPPRANVLTF.

The chain couples TRBV9 to TRBJ1-3; possible D gene TRBD1, 5 bases. CDR3 length: 15 amino acids. Germline lookup yields CDR1 SGDLS and CDR2 YYNGEE. The V end lost 2 bases, the J end lost 2 bases, and 11 bases lay between the germline ends. The CDR3 bases are TGTGCCAGCAGCGTCGACAGTGCAACTGGAAACACCATATATTTT. This gives the protein CASSVDSATGNTIYF.

This chain connects TRBV11-2 to TRBJ2-7, with a possible D match to TRBD2 (6 bases). Between the trimmed V and J ends, which lost 6 bases and 2 bases, there was a span of 17 bases. Germline CDR1 reads SGHAT; CDR2 reads FQNNGV. CDR3 length equals 15 residues. This chain's CDR3 is CASSQGGWSTYEQYF. Written as DNA, the CDR3 is TGTGCCAGCAGTCAGGGAGGCTGGTCGACCTACGAGCAGTACTTC.

The CDR3 nucleotides read TGTGCCAGCAGTGACCAGTTGACAGGTGATACGCAGTATTTT. The encoded protein is CASSDQLTGDTQYF. The chain is built from TRBV6-1 and TRBJ2-3; a possible D gene is TRBD1 (6 bases). With 3 bases removed from V and 6 bases from J, the gap between germline ends came to 13 bases. CDR1 and CDR2 (germline): MNHNS, SASEGT. The CDR3 has 14 residues.

The V call is TRBV4-2, the J call TRBJ2-3; TRBD2 matches 8 bases. The CDR3 runs to 16 residues. V dropped 5 bases and J dropped 4; count of bases not matched to a gene: 11. The germline V gene has CDR1 LGHNA and CDR2 YNFKEQ. The CDR3 nucleotides are TGTGCCAGCAGCAGAAATACGGGACTAGGCGCAGATACGCAGTATTTT. It encodes CASSRNTGLGADTQYF.

This sequence joins TRBV2 and TRBJ2-2; 8 bases agree with TRBD1. Trimming at V came to 6 bases and at J to 5 bases, leaving 8 bases not matched to a gene. CDR1 is SNHLY, CDR2 FYNNEI, per germline. This CDR3 comprises 15 residues. The CDR3 region has the DNA TGTGCCAGCAGGAGGGGGACAGGAATGACCGGGGAGCTGTTTTTT. Its translation: CASRRGTGMTGELFF.

This chain uses TRBV28 with TRBJ2-7; no clear D. Trimming cost V 7 bases and J 5 bases, with 15 bases left between them. The germline V gene encodes CDR1 MDHEN and CDR2 SYDVKM. The CDR3 covers 13 residues. This CDR3 reads CASNEVLGNEQYF. Written as DNA, the CDR3 is TGTGCCAGCAATGAGGTCTTAGGGAACGAGCAGTACTTC.

In its sample, this clone was seen once. This sequence joins TRBV19 and TRBJ1-6; no clear D. CDR1 is LNHDA, CDR2 SQIVND, per germline (reference sequence). V shed 3 bases and J shed 8 bases, with 11 bases lying between them. The CDR3 totals 14 residues. CDR3: CASSIGRSDSPLHF. CDR3 coding DNA: TGTGCCAGTAGTATTGGACGAAGCGATTCACCCCTCCACTTT.

This clone was found a few times. The chain combines TRBV6-1 with TRBJ2-7; the match to TRBD1 covers 7 bases. V shed 5 bases, J shed 0 bases, and the junction held 7 bases outside the gene matches. CDR3 length equals 15 residues. Germline loops: CDR1 MNHNS, CDR2 SASEGT. CDR3 in DNA: TGTGCCAGCAGTTCACAGGGGAGTATCTCCTACGAGCAGTACTTC. Translating it yields CASSSQGSISYEQYF.

This chain connects TRBV5-1 to TRBJ1-4, with 8 bases aligning to TRBD1. The ends lost 4 bases at V and 10 bases at J; junction bases unmatched: 15. The CDR3 totals 16 residues. Germline V gene lookup returns CDR1 SGHRS and CDR2 YFSETQ. The CDR3 loop reads CASSPDRAVSSTKLFF. In DNA form, the CDR3 reads TGCGCCAGCAGCCCGGACAGGGCAGTATCTAGTACAAAACTGTTTTTT.

This clone was counted between two and nine times. This chain connects TRBV7-9 to TRBJ1-2, with D perhaps TRBD1 (6 bases). Looked up from germline, CDR1 is SEHNR and CDR2 is FQNEAQ (reference sequence). The CDR3 is 13 residues long. The germline V and J ends were trimmed by 7 bases and 5 bases, with 14 bases remaining between them. The CDR3 DNA follows: TGTGCCAGCACCCACGCCCAGGGGTATGGCTACACCTTC. As protein: CASTHAQGYGYTF.

V is TRBV5-1 and J is TRBJ1-1; the D gene is possibly TRBD1 (6 bases). Between the trimmed V and J ends, which lost 0 bases and 2 bases, there was a span of 8 bases. CDR3 size: 14 residues. Germline lookup yields CDR1 SGHRS and CDR2 YFSETQ. Here the CDR3 DNA reads TGCGCCAGCAGCTTGGGGGGGCATAACACTGAAGCTTTCTTT. Protein product: CASSLGGHNTEAFF.

Only a few counts were recorded for this clone. J is TRBJ1-1 and V is TRBV5-6; D unresolved. The CDR3 contains 13 residues. Trimming removed 4 bases from V and 11 bases from J, with 18 bases in between. In germline, CDR1 is SGHDT, CDR2 YYEEEE. CDR3 sequence: CASSRGRAVGAFF. The CDR3 DNA sequence: TGTGCCAGCAGCCGTGGACGGGCCGTAGGTGCTTTCTTT.

This clone turned up a few times. The V gene is TRBV7-9, the J gene TRBJ2-7, with D perhaps TRBD1 (6 bases). V lost 4 bases, J lost 4 bases, and 14 bases lay in between. Germline CDR1 is SEHNR and CDR2 is FQNEAQ (reference sequence). The CDR3 spans 14 residues. The CDR3 sequence is CASSSEDRTYEQYF. The CDR3 DNA is TGTGCCAGCAGCTCCGAAGACAGGACGTACGAGCAGTACTTC.

This chain links TRBV18 with TRBJ2-2; tentatively, D is TRBD1 (6 bases). The V end lost 6 bases, the J end lost 1 base, and 15 bases lay between the germline ends. Per the germline V gene, CDR1 is KGHSH and CDR2 is LQKENI. The CDR3 consists of 16 residues. CDR3: CASSRQEKGNTGELFF. CDR3 DNA: TGTGCCAGCTCTCGACAGGAAAAGGGGAACACCGGGGAGCTGTTTTTT. The full variable domain, rest sourced from reference TRBV18 and TRBJ2-2, is NAGVMQNPRHLVRRRGQEARLRCSPMKGHSHVYWYRQLPEEGLKFMVYLQKENIIDESGMPKERFSAEFPKEGPSILRIQQVVRGDSAAYFCASSRQEKGNTGELFFGEGSRLTVL.

This clone has just one count. The genes are TRBV7-8 and TRBJ2-7; D remains ambiguous. The CDR3 is made up of 14 amino acids. Between the trimmed V and J ends, which lost 5 bases and 0 bases, there was a span of 11 bases. Per the germline V gene, CDR1 is SGHVS and CDR2 is FQNEAQ. DNA for the CDR3: TGTGCCAGCAGCGACGACTGGAGCTCCTACGAGCAGTACTTC. Protein: CASSDDWSSYEQYF. Full variable domain (missing parts from reference TRBV7-8 and TRBJ2-7): GAGVSQSPRYKVAKRGQDVALRCDPISGHVSLFWYQQALGQGPEFLTYFQNEAQLDKSGLPSDRFFAERPEGSVSTLKIQRTQQEDSAVYLCASSDDWSSYEQYFGPGTRLTVT.

This clone was recorded once. The V call is TRBV9, the J call TRBJ1-1; D uncertain. Germline CDR1 SGDLS, CDR2 YYNGEE. The length of the CDR3 is 13 residues. V gave up 2 bases and J gave up 1 base, with 6 bases separating them. DNA for the CDR3: TGTGCCAGCAGCGTGACACCGAACACTGAAGCTTTCTTT. Protein: CASSVTPNTEAFF.

V and J are TRBV7-2 and TRBJ1-2, with a possible D match to TRBD1 (6 bases). CDR3 length equals 14 residues. Trimming stripped 1 base from V and 8 bases from J, with 14 bases between. Germline V gene lookup returns CDR1 SGHTA and CDR2 FQGNSA. CDR3 DNA sequence: TGTGCCAGCAGCTTAGGCTCAGGGGATAGGGGCTACACCTTC. Encoded protein: CASSLGSGDRGYTF.

The V gene is TRBV18, the J gene TRBJ1-4; a weak D match, TRBD1 (5 bases). The V gene lost 8 bases and the J gene lost 7 bases, with 14 bases spanning the gap. Germline loops: CDR1 KGHSH, CDR2 LQKENI. The CDR3 covers 13 residues. The CDR3 sequence is CASTYGAPEKLFF. The CDR3 DNA follows: TGTGCCAGCACTTATGGGGCACCTGAAAAACTGTTTTTT.

This sequence joins TRBV6-5 and TRBJ1-1; 8 nucleotides align to TRBD1. V gave up 2 bases and J gave up 8 bases; unmatched junction bases: 7. The CDR3 runs 14 residues. The germline CDR1 and CDR2 sequences are MNHEY and SVGAGI. CDR3 coding DNA: TGTGCCAGCAGTTACAAAGACAGGGGCGAGGAAGCTTTCTTT. Translating it yields CASSYKDRGEEAFF.

The rearrangement joins TRBV19 to TRBJ1-5; 7 nucleotides agree with TRBD1. In germline, CDR1 is LNHDA, CDR2 SQIVND (reference sequence). CDR3 length equals 15 residues. V shed 7 bases and J 3 bases; nucleotides not matched to a gene: 9. The CDR3 reads CASTLDRADNQPQHF. The CDR3 region has the DNA TGTGCCAGTACCCTAGACAGGGCCGACAATCAGCCCCAGCATTTT.

The V and J genes are TRBV5-4 and TRBJ2-1; the D is unclear. The CDR3 sequence is 16 residues long. V shed 0 bases and J shed 0 bases, with 10 bases lying between them. CDR1 and CDR2 from the germline V gene are SGHNT and YYREEE (reference sequence). Written as DNA, the CDR3 is TGTGCCAGCAGCTTGGCACTTTCCAGCTCCTACAATGAGCAGTTCTTC. Translation gives CASSLALSSSYNEQFF.

The V gene is TRBV28, the J gene TRBJ2-1; tentatively, D is TRBD2 (5 bases). Per the germline V gene, CDR1 is MDHEN and CDR2 is SYDVKM. The CDR3 contains 14 residues. V was shortened by 6 bases and J by 0 bases, with 9 bases between the two germline ends. CDR3 sequence (DNA): TGTGCCAGCAGAATAGGAGGCTCCTACAATGAGCAGTTCTTC. Protein sequence: CASRIGGSYNEQFF.

The chain carries TRBV30 and TRBJ2-2; no clear D gene. This CDR3 is built from 12 residues. Trimming cost V 2 bases and J 9 bases, with 10 bases left between them. The V gene's germline CDR1 is GTSNPN and CDR2 SVGIG (reference sequence). The DNA of the CDR3 is TGTGCCTGGAGTAGGGCCTCCTGGGAGCTGTTTTTT. Residues: CAWSRASWELFF.

The chain has TRBV5-6 and TRBJ2-3; no clear D. The CDR3 loop spans 15 amino acids. V was cut by 4 bases and J by 1 base, with 13 bases left in between. In germline, CDR1 is SGHDT, CDR2 YYEEEE. CDR3 in DNA: TGTGCCAGCAGCCCGTACTCGGCCCGCACAGATACGCAGTATTTT. Translated: CASSPYSARTDTQYF.

The chain has TRBV18 and TRBJ2-1; D is unresolved. The germline V gene has CDR1 KGHSH and CDR2 LQKENI. The CDR3 contains 18 residues. V dropped 2 bases and J dropped 0 bases, with 17 bases sitting between them. The CDR3 nucleotides are TGTGCCAGCTCACCAATGGAGCTTGGCGGAAGCTCCTACAATGAGCAGTTCTTC. It codes for CASSPMELGGSSYNEQFF.